Below are 6 T cell receptor beta chains sequenced from a single sample in a study of beta chain features in type 1 diabetes. Study results and caveats: Type 1 diabetes patients had moderately but significantly shorter TCRB CDR3s in all four CD4+ subsets.

No antigen has been assigned to these receptors. Sequencing targeted expressed TCRB transcripts, as all isolated RNA had been reverse transcribed. Sequencing was performed with immunoSEQ multiplex PCR; in TCRdb, only in-frame clones are kept and a portion is missing. The table records 640,000 or so clones, around an eighth of them present only once. The specimen sequenced was naive CD4+ T cells from blood. All receptors come from a man younger than 30 with type 1 diabetes.

There are a few counts of this clone. The V gene is TRBV28, the J gene TRBJ2-7; D could derive from TRBD1 or TRBD2 (5 bases each). This CDR3 is built from 15 residues. Trimming removed 6 bases at V and 0 bases at J, with 15 bases between. Germline values: CDR1 MDHEN, CDR2 SYDVKM. CDR3 region: CASRAGGTVSYEQYF. Written as DNA, the CDR3 is TGTGCCAGCAGGGCCGGTGGGACGGTCTCCTACGAGCAGTACTTC.

This clone was detected only a few times. This chain joins TRBV30 and TRBJ1-2; D not resolved. The CDR3 has 13 residues. Trimming removed 0 bases at V and 6 bases at J, with 11 bases between. Germline V gives CDR1 GTSNPN, CDR2 SVGIG (reference sequence). The CDR3 nucleotides read TGTGCCTGGAGTGTTTATTTGGGCGATGGCTACACCTTC. As protein: CAWSVYLGDGYTF.

V usage is TRBV4-1 and J usage is TRBJ1-1; D not certain. This CDR3 spans 11 amino acids. V lost 4 bases and J 9 bases, leaving 9 bases between the germline ends. In germline, CDR1 is MGHRA, CDR2 YSYEKL. CDR3 sequence (DNA): TGCGCCAGCAGCCGGAACTCCCAAGCTTTCTTT. Its protein is CASSRNSQAFF.

The gene calls are TRBV7-9 and TRBJ1-2; unclear D gene. The V gene's germline CDR1 is SEHNR and CDR2 FQNEAQ (reference sequence). This CDR3 region has 10 residues. Trimming shortened V by 3 bases and J by 9 bases, and 5 bases separated the two germline ends. The CDR3 sequence is CASSFNSYTF. Here the CDR3 DNA reads TGTGCCAGCAGCTTCAACAGCTACACCTTC.

The chain couples TRBV5-1 to TRBJ2-1; D is undetermined. The CDR3 totals 11 residues. Trimming shortened V by 0 bases and J by 9 bases, and 4 bases separated the two germline ends. The germline V gene encodes CDR1 SGHRS and CDR2 YFSETQ. CDR3 loop: CASSLDVEQFF. CDR3 bases: TGCGCCAGCAGCTTGGATGTTGAGCAGTTCTTC.

The gene calls are TRBV15 and TRBJ2-7; 8 bases line up with TRBD2. CDR1 LNHNV and CDR2 YYDKDF come from the germline V gene (reference sequence). V lost 0 bases and J lost 3; bases outside the gene matches: 1. The CDR3 contains 14 residues. The CDR3 loop is CATSREGLGYEQYF. The CDR3, as DNA: TGTGCCACCAGCAGAGAGGGACTAGGCTACGAGCAGTACTTC.